The TCR beta chain under discussion was sequenced for a study of blood T cell repertoires in COVID-19. Overall study context: From the United States, Italy and Spain came samples of acute and convalescent COVID-19. PBMCs, B-cell-depleted T cells, or T cells were the source of the cDNA or gDNA that made up the material.

This clone occurred a few times. In the authors' methods: Amplification of reference gene primers was used by the study to estimate nucleated cell counts. The data were produced by immunoSEQ multiplex PCR, yet TCRdb's version contains in-frame clones alone and is incomplete. D and trimming were read from the DNA, whereas the V and J calls and clone size are those reported in that table. The sample has about 49,000 clones, 75% to 90% seen once. Seattle's cohort entered during active infection and was followed longitudinally. This CDR3 is built from 19 residues. V was pared by 5 bases and J by 0 bases, with 15 bases of the junction left unmatched. Per germline, CDR1 SEHNR and CDR2 FQNEAQ (reference sequence).

The clonotype was recovered from a woman aged 80 or over with COVID-19, enrolled during active disease. Sequencing was performed on peripheral blood. This rearrangement joins TRBV7-9 to TRBJ2-1; 8 bases are a match to TRBD1. The CDR3: CASSPRNPGGPSSYNEQFF. For the CDR3, the DNA is TGTGCCAGCAGCCCCCGGAACCCAGGGGGCCCAAGCTCCTACAATGAGCAGTTCTTC.